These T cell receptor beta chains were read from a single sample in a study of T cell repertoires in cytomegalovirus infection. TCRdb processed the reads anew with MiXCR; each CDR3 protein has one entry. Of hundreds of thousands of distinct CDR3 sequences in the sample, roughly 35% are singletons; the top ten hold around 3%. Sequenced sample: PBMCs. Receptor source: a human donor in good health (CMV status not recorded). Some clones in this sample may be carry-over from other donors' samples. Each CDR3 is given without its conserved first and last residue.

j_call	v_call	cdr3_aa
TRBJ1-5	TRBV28	ASSTTGRSQH
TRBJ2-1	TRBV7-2	ASSLEPPYNEQF
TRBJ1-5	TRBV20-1	SADRGGRSNQPQH
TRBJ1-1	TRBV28	ASGFAAAYTEAF
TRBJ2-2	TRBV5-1	ASSLAGQGYTGELF
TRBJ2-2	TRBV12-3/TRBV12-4	ARKDFYTGELF
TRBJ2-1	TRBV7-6	ASSLRLSWGASYNEQF
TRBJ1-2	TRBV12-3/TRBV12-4	ASSLWSYGYT
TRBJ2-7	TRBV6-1	ASSEALRQMLYEQY
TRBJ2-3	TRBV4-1	ASLPTGKRPDTQY
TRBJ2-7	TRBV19	ASSPPPVGVSEQY
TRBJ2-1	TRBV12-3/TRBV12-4	ASTSTSGSYNEQF
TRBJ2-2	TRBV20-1	SARDGRLAGRPNTGELF
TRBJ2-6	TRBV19	ASSLTGGSGANVLT
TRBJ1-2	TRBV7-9	ASSETGRFGYT
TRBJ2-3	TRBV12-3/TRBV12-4	ASSYPGGGADTQY
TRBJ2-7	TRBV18	ASLTSGRPYEQY
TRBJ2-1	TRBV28	ASNEGGNEQF
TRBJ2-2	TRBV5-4	ASSFVSVTGELF
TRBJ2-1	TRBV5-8	ASLGRDSSYNEQF
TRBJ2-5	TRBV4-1	ASSQNDRGETQY
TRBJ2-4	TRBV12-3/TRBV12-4	ASSLGRGTPAKNIQY
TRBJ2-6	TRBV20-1	SAERGSGANVLT
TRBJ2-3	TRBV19	ASSIVADTQY
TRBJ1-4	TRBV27	ASSFTQGDEKLF
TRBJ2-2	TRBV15	ATSRLDRVTGELF
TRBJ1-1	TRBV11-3	ASSQGNTEAF
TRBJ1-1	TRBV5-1	ASSLQGTGESTEAF
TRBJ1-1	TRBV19	ASSLDWRSTEAF
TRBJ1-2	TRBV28	ASRPQTGGGYGYT
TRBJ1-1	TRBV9	ASSPPRDRERPPRAF
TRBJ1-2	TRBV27	ASGDRFYGYT
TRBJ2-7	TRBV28	ASSTKYEQY
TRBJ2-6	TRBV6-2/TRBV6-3	ASSYHLGQGGSGANVLT
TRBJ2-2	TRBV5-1	ASSLAGKDTGELF
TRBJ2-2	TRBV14	ASSQGATGELF
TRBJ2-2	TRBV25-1	ASSGRAQGSSTGELF